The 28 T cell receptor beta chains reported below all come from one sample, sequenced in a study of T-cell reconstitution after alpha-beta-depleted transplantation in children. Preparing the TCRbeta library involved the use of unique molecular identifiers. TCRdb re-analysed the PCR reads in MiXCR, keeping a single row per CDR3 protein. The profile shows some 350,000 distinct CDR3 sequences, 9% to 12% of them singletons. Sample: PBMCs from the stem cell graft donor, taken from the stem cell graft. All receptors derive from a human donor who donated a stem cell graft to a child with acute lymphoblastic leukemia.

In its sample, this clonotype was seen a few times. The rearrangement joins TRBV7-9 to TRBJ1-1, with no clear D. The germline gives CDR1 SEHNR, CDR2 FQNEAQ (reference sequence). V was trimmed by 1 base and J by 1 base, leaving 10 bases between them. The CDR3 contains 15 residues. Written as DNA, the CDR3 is TGTGCCAGCAGCTTAGGGCCCAGTAGGAACACTGAAGCTTTCTTT. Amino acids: CASSLGPSRNTEAFF. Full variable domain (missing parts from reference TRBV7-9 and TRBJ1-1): DTGVSQNPRHKITKRGQNVTFRCDPISEHNRLYWYRQTLGQGPEFLTYFQNEAQLEKSRLLSDRFSAERPKGSFSTLEIQRTEQGDSAMYLCASSLGPSRNTEAFFGQGTRLTVV.

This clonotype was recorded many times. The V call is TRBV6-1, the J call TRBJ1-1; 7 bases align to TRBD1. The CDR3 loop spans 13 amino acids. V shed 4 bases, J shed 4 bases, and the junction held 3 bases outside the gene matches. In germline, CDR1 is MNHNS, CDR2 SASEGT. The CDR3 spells CASSATGSTEAFF. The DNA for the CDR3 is TGTGCCAGCAGTGCGACAGGGTCCACTGAAGCTTTCTTT.

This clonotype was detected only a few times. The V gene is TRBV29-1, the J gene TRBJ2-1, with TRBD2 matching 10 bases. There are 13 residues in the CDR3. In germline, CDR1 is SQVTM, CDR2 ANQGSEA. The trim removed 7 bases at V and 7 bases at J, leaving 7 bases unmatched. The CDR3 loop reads CSGSSGGSNEQFF. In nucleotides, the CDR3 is TGCAGCGGTTCTAGCGGGGGCTCGAATGAGCAGTTCTTC.

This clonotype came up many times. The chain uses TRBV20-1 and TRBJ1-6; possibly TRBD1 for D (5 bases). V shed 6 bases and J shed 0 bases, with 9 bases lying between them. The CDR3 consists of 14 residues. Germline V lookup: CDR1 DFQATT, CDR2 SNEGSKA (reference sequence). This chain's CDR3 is CSALDSSYNSPLHF. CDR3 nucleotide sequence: TGCAGTGCCCTCGACAGCTCCTATAATTCACCCCTCCACTTT.

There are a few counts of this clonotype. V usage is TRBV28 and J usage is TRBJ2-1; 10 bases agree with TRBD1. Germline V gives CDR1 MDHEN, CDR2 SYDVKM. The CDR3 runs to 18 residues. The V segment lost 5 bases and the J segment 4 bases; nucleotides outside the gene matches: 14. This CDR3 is CASSPPQGRDRGYNEQFF. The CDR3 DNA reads TGTGCCAGCAGTCCCCCTCAAGGCCGGGACAGGGGTTACAATGAGCAGTTCTTC.

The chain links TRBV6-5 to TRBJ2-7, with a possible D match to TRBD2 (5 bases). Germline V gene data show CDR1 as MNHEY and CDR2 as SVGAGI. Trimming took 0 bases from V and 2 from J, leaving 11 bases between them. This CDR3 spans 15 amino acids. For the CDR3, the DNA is TGTGCCAGCAGTTACTCCGGAGGACCCGCCTACGAGCAGTACTTC. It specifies CASSYSGGPAYEQYF.

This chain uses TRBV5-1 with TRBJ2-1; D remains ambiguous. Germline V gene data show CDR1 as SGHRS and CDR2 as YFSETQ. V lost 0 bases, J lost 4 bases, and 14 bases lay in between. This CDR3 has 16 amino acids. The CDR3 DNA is TGCGCCAGCAGCTTGGCTGGCGGAGAATTTTACAATGAGCAGTTCTTC. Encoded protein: CASSLAGGEFYNEQFF.

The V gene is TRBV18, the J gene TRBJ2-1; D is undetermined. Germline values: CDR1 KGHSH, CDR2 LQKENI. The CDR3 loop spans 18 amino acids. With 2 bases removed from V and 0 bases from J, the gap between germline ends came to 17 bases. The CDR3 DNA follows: TGTGCCAGCTCACCAGCCCAGCTACATGGGCGCTCCTACAATGAGCAGTTCTTC. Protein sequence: CASSPAQLHGRSYNEQFF. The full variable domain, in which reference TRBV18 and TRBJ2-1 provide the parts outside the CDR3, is NAGVMQNPRHLVRRRGQEARLRCSPMKGHSHVYWYRQLPEEGLKFMVYLQKENIIDESGMPKERFSAEFPKEGPSILRIQQVVRGDSAAYFCASSPAQLHGRSYNEQFFGPGTRLTVL.

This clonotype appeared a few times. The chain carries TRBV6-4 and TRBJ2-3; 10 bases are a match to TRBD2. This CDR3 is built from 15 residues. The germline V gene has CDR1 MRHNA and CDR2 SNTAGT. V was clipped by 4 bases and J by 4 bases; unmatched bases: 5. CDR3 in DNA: TGTGCCAGCAGTGGGGCTAGCGGGAGTTCAGATACGCAGTATTTT. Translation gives CASSGASGSSDTQYF.

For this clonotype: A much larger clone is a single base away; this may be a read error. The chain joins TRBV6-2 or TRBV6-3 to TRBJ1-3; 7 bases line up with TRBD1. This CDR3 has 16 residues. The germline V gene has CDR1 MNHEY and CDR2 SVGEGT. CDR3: CASSYRTGYSGNTINF. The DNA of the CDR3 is TGTGCCAGCAGTTACCGGACAGGTTACTCTGGAAACACCATAAATTTT.

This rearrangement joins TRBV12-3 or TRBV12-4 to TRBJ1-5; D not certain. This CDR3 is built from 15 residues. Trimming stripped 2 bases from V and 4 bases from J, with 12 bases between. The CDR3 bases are TGTGCCAGCAGTTTAAGGACTGCGTCGAATCAGCCCCAGCATTTT. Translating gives CASSLRTASNQPQHF.

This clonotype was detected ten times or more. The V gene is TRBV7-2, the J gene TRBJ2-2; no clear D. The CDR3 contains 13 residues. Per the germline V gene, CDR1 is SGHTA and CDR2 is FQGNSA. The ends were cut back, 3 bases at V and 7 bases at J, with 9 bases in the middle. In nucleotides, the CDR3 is TGTGCCAGCAGCTTTGACTCCGGCGGGGAGCTGTTTTTT. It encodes CASSFDSGGELFF. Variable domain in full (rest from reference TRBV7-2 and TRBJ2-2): GAGVSQSPSNKVTEKGKDVELRCDPISGHTALYWYRQSLGQGLEFLIYFQGNSAPDKSGLPSDRFSAERTGGSVSTLTIQRTQQEDSAVYLCASSFDSGGELFFGEGSRLTVL.

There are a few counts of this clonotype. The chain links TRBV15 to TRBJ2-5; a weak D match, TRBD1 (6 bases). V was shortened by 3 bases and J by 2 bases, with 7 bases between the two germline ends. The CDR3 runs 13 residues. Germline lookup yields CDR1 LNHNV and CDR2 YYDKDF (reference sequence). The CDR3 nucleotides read TGTGCCACCAGCAGGCAGGGGCAAGAGACCCAGTACTTC. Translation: CATSRQGQETQYF.

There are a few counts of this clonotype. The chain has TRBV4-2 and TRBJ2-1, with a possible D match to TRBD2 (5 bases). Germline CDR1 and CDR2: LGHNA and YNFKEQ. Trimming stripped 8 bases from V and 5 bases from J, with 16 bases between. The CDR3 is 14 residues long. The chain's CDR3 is CASRRGPSDNEQFF. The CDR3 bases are TGTGCCAGCCGTAGAGGGCCCTCTGACAATGAGCAGTTCTTC.

CDR3 sequence (DNA): TGTGCCAGCAGTTGGGCGGACTCACTAAACACTGAAGCTTTCTTT. Translation: CASSWADSLNTEAFF. The V and J genes are TRBV28 and TRBJ1-1; D unclear. The CDR3 covers 15 residues. Germline CDR1 reads MDHEN; CDR2 reads SYDVKM. Trimming pared 4 bases from V and 2 bases from J, leaving 14 bases between.

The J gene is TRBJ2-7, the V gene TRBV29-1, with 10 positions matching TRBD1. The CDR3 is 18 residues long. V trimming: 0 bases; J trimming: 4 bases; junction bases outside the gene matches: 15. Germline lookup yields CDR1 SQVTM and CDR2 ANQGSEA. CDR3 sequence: CSVEDRNSPTGGLYEQYF. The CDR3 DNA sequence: TGCAGCGTTGAAGATCGAAATTCCCCGACAGGGGGCTTATACGAGCAGTACTTC.

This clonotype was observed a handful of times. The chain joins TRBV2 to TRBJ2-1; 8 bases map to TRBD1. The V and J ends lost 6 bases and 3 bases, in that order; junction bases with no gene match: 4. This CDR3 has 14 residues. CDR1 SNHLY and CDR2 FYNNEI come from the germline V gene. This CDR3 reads CASSTGQGYNEQFF. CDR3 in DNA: TGTGCCAGCAGCACCGGACAGGGCTACAATGAGCAGTTCTTC.

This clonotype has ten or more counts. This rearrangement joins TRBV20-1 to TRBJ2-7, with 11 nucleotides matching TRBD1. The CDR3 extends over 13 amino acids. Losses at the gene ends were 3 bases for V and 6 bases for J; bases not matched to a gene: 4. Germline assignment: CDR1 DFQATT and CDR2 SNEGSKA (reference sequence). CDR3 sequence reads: CSARLDRGREQYF. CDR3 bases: TGCAGTGCTAGGCTGGACAGGGGGCGCGAGCAGTACTTC.

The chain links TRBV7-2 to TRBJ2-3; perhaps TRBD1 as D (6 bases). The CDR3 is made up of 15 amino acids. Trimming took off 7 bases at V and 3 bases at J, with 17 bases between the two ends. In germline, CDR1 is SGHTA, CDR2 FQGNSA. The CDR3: CASTIEQGRTDTQYF. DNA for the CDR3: TGTGCCAGCACCATCGAACAGGGCCGTACAGATACGCAGTATTTT. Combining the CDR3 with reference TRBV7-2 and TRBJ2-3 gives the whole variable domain GAGVSQSPSNKVTEKGKDVELRCDPISGHTALYWYRQSLGQGLEFLIYFQGNSAPDKSGLPSDRFSAERTGGSVSTLTIQRTQQEDSAVYLCASTIEQGRTDTQYFGPGTRLTVL.

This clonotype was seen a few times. For the CDR3, the DNA is TGTGCCAGTACCACCGACGGGACTTTCCTGAATGAGCAGTTCTTC. It is translated as CASTTDGTFLNEQFF. V gene TRBV19 combines with J gene TRBJ2-1, with D possibly matching TRBD2 (6 bases). CDR1 and CDR2 (germline): LNHDA, SQIVND (reference sequence). Trimming took 7 bases from V and 7 from J, leaving 20 bases between them. The CDR3 has 15 residues.

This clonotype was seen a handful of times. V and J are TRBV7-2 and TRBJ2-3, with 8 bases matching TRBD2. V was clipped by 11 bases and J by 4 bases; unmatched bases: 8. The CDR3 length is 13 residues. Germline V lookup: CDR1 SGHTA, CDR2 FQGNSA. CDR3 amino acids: CAGGSGRADTQYF. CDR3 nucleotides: TGTGCCGGGGGGAGCGGGAGAGCAGATACGCAGTATTTT.

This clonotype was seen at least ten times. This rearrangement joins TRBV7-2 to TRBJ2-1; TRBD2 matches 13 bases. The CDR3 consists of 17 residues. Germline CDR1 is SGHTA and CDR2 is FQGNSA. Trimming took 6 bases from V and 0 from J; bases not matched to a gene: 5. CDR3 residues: CASSSRTSGSSYNEQFF. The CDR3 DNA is TGTGCCAGCAGTTCGAGGACTAGCGGGAGCTCCTACAATGAGCAGTTCTTC. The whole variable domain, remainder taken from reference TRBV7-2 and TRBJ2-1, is GAGVSQSPSNKVTEKGKDVELRCDPISGHTALYWYRQSLGQGLEFLIYFQGNSAPDKSGLPSDRFSAERTGGSVSTLTIQRTQQEDSAVYLCASSSRTSGSSYNEQFFGPGTRLTVL.

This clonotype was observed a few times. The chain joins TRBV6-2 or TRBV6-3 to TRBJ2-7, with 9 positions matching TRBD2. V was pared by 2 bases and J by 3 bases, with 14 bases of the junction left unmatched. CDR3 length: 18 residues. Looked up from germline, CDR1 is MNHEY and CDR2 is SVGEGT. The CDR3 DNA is TGTGCCAGCAGTTACACAGAGAGGGGGCTAGCGGGATTCTACGAGCAGTACTTC. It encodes CASSYTERGLAGFYEQYF.

CDR3 sequence (DNA): TGTGCCAGCCAACCTAGCTTAGTCCAGGCCAAAGGGGCATACAATGAGCAGTTCTTC. Encoded protein: CASQPSLVQAKGAYNEQFF. This chain links TRBV7-2 with TRBJ2-1; tentatively, D is TRBD1 or TRBD2 (5 bases each). Per the germline V gene, CDR1 is SGHTA and CDR2 is FQGNSA. Trimming removed 8 bases at V and 4 bases at J, with 30 bases between. The CDR3 extends over 19 amino acids.

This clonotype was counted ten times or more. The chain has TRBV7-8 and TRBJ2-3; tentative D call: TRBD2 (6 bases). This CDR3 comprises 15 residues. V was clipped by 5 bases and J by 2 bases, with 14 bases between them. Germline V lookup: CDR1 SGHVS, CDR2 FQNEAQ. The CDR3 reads CASSPILADTDTQYF. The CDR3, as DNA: TGTGCCAGCAGCCCGATCTTAGCGGACACAGATACGCAGTATTTT. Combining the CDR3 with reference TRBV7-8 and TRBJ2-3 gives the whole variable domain GAGVSQSPRYKVAKRGQDVALRCDPISGHVSLFWYQQALGQGPEFLTYFQNEAQLDKSGLPSDRFFAERPEGSVSTLKIQRTQQEDSAVYLCASSPILADTDTQYFGPGTRLTVL.

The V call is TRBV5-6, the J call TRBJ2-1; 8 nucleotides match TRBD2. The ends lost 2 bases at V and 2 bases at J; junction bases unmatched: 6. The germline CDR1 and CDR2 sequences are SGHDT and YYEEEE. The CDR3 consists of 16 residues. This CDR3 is CASSFSGKNPYNEQFF. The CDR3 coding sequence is TGTGCCAGCAGCTTTAGCGGGAAGAATCCCTACAATGAGCAGTTCTTC.

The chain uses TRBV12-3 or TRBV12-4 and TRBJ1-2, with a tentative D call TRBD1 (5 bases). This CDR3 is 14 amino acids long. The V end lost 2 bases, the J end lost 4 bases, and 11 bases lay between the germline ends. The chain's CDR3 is CASSLLGRSYGYTF. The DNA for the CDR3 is TGTGCCAGCAGTTTACTGGGGCGGAGCTATGGCTACACCTTC.

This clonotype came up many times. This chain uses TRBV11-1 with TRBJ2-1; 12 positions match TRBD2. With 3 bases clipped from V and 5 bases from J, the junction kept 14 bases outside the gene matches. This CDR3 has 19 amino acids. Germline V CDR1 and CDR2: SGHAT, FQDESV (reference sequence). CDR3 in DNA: TGTGCCAGCAGCTTGACTAGCGGGAGAATCGGATCCAGGGACAATGAGCAGTTCTTC. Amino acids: CASSLTSGRIGSRDNEQFF.